The 28 T cell receptor beta chains presented below share a single source sample, sequenced in a study of preoperative IRX-2 immunotherapy in early breast cancer. Clones were read by immunoSEQ multiplex PCR, and TCRdb kept only the in-frame ones, dropping some. The sample shows tens of thousands of clones, around 96% of them seen only once. As to treatment: preoperative locoregional IRX-2 cytokine immunotherapy. Sequencing used tumor tissue, obtained after IRX-2 immunotherapy. These receptors were taken from a human donor with breast cancer.

The rearrangement joins TRBV12-5 to TRBJ2-2, with 10 positions matching TRBD1. Germline V gives CDR1 LGHNT, CDR2 FRNRAP. Trimming cost V 7 bases and J 4 bases; bases outside gene matches: 9. The CDR3 is 16 amino acids. CDR3 nucleotide sequence: TGTGCTAGTGCCTGGGGGGGACAGGGGAGCACCGGGGAGCTGTTTTTT. This translates into CASAWGGQGSTGELFF. The whole variable domain, filled in from reference TRBV12-5 and TRBJ2-2, reads DARVTQTPRHKVTEMGQEVTMRCQPILGHNTVFWYRQTMMQGLELLAYFRNRAPLDDSGMPKDRFSAEMPDATLATLKIQPSEPRDSAVYFCASAWGGQGSTGELFFGEGSRLTVL.

V usage is TRBV11-2 and J usage is TRBJ2-7; the match to TRBD2 covers 7 bases. This CDR3 is 14 amino acids long. Trimming removed 4 bases from V and 2 bases from J; junction bases left unmatched: 5. The germline V gene has CDR1 SGHAT and CDR2 FQNNGV. Here the CDR3 DNA reads TGTGCCAGCAGCTCACGACTAGCCGCCTACGAGCAGTACTTC. Translating gives CASSSRLAAYEQYF.

The chain links TRBV5-1 to TRBJ2-5; 15 nucleotides align to TRBD2. J gave up 2 bases and V 4 bases, and 3 bases lay outside the gene matches. The CDR3 covers 16 residues. The germline V gene has CDR1 SGHRS and CDR2 YFSETQ. For the CDR3, the DNA is TGCGCCAGCAGCCGGACTAGCGGGAGGGTACAAGAGACCCAGTACTTC. Translation: CASSRTSGRVQETQYF.

This clone has a single count. This rearrangement joins TRBV7-8 to TRBJ1-4; D is undetermined. CDR1 is SGHVS, CDR2 FQNEAQ, per germline. The CDR3 covers 20 residues. V gave up 1 base and J gave up 0 bases, with 21 bases separating them. CDR3: CASSLEGSGLGIATNEKLFF. In DNA form, the CDR3 reads TGTGCCAGCAGCTTAGAAGGGTCCGGACTGGGAATTGCAACTAATGAAAAACTGTTTTTT.

This rearrangement joins TRBV6-5 to TRBJ2-5; no clear D gene. Germline V gene lookup returns CDR1 MNHEY and CDR2 SVGAGI. Trimming cost V 5 bases and J 5 bases, with 6 bases left between them. This CDR3 region has 11 residues. CDR3 in DNA: TGTGCCAGCAGTCCTGGGGAGACCCAGTACTTC. Amino acid sequence: CASSPGETQYF.

The genes are TRBV27 and TRBJ1-1; D gene unclear. The germline CDR1 and CDR2 sequences are MNHEY and SMNVEV (reference sequence). Trimming cost V 3 bases and J 6 bases, with 14 bases left between them. The CDR3 sequence is 14 residues long. The CDR3 loop reads CASSFLRPEAEAFF. CDR3 DNA sequence: TGTGCCAGCAGTTTCCTTCGGCCGGAAGCTGAAGCTTTCTTT.

The chain links TRBV6-1 to TRBJ1-1, with D perhaps matching TRBD1 (5 bases). Germline V gives CDR1 MNHNS, CDR2 SASEGT. The CDR3 is made up of 15 amino acids. V was cut by 3 bases and J by 2 bases, with 13 bases left in between. The CDR3 DNA is TGTGCCAGCAGTGAGGGGCCCGACAGTAACACTGAAGCTTTCTTT. Encoded protein: CASSEGPDSNTEAFF.

The chain links TRBV11-3 to TRBJ2-1, with 8 nucleotides matching TRBD2. Germline V CDR1 and CDR2: SGHNT, YENEEA. The CDR3 extends over 16 amino acids. The V segment lost 4 bases and the J segment 9 bases; nucleotides outside the gene matches: 14. The CDR3 bases are TGTGCCAGCAGCTCCCTGGGACTAGGGACGCCGGGTGAGCAGTTCTTC. Amino acids: CASSSLGLGTPGEQFF.

J is TRBJ2-7 and V is TRBV6-5; the match to TRBD2 covers 9 bases. This CDR3 region has 14 residues. CDR1 MNHEY and CDR2 SVGAGI come from the germline V gene. J lost 3 bases, V lost 6 bases, and 6 bases had no gene match. Written as DNA, the CDR3 is TGTGCCAGCAGCCGCGGGACTAGCCGCTACGAGCAGTACTTC. It encodes CASSRGTSRYEQYF.

The J gene is TRBJ2-3, the V gene TRBV13; TRBD2 matches at 12 bases. V lost 5 bases and J lost 5; bases outside the gene matches: 8. The CDR3 totals 16 residues. Germline loops: CDR1 PRHDT, CDR2 FYEKMQ (reference sequence). Here the CDR3 reads CASSISSGGAVDTQYF. Here the CDR3 DNA reads TGTGCCAGCAGCATTTCTAGCGGGGGGGCTGTAGATACGCAGTATTTT.

The chain recombines TRBV4-1 with TRBJ2-7; D may correspond to TRBD1 or TRBD2 (6 bases each). V lost 4 bases, J lost 4 bases, and 11 bases lay in between. Germline values: CDR1 MGHRA, CDR2 YSYEKL. The CDR3 totals 13 residues. The CDR3, as DNA: TGCGCCAGCAGCCCCGGGGGCCGATACGAGCAGTACTTC. Its translation: CASSPGGRYEQYF.

The chain couples TRBV7-3 to TRBJ2-3, with 8 positions matching TRBD2. CDR1 and CDR2 (germline): SGHTA, FQGTGA. The CDR3 contains 16 residues. The trim removed 1 base at V and 0 bases at J, leaving 3 bases unmatched. Here the CDR3 reads CASSLNRGGSTDTQYF. The CDR3 DNA sequence: TGTGCCAGCAGCTTAAATCGCGGGGGGAGCACAGATACGCAGTATTTT.

The chain combines TRBV25-1 with TRBJ1-4; D is undetermined. The CDR3 sequence is 12 residues long. CDR1 and CDR2 (germline): MGHDK, SYGVNS. V lost 11 bases, J lost 3 bases, and 10 bases lay in between. The CDR3, as DNA: TGTGCCTCATCGGGCCCTAATGAAAAACTGTTTTTT. Translated: CASSGPNEKLFF.

V is TRBV7-3 and J is TRBJ1-2; TRBD1 is a possible D gene (5 bases). CDR1 and CDR2 from the germline V gene are SGHTA and FQGTGA. This CDR3 contains 13 residues. Deletions cut 8 bases from V and 5 bases from J, with 15 bases between. CDR3 protein: CASYGTDFYGYTF. Written as DNA, the CDR3 is TGTGCCAGCTACGGGACGGATTTTTATGGCTACACCTTC.

V gene TRBV7-3 combines with J gene TRBJ2-2; 12 bases are shared with TRBD2. V shed 2 bases and J 5 bases; nucleotides not matched to a gene: 6. The CDR3 loop spans 17 amino acids. The germline CDR1 and CDR2 sequences are SGHTA and FQGTGA. Written as DNA, the CDR3 is TGTGCCAGCAGCTTAGCTAGCGGGGGGGCAAAGACCGGGGAGCTGTTTTTT. As protein: CASSLASGGAKTGELFF.

The chain links TRBV11-1 to TRBJ1-2; 10 bases are a match to TRBD1. There are 13 residues in the CDR3. With V trimmed by 5 bases and J by 8 bases, 5 bases remained unmatched. Germline V gives CDR1 SGHAT, CDR2 FQDESV (reference sequence). The CDR3 protein is CASSRDRGLGYTF. For the CDR3, the DNA is TGTGCCAGCAGCCGGGACAGGGGACTCGGCTACACCTTC.

The rearrangement links TRBV29-1 to TRBJ1-1, with a possible D match to TRBD1 (5 bases). The germline V and J ends were trimmed by 5 bases and 14 bases, with 12 bases remaining between them. CDR1 SQVTM and CDR2 ANQGSEA come from the germline V gene. The CDR3 loop spans 9 amino acids. CDR3 in DNA: TGCAGCGTTCCTGGGGGGAGGTTCTTT. Its translation: CSVPGGRFF.

V gene TRBV5-6 combines with J gene TRBJ2-7; D could derive from TRBD1 or TRBD2 (6 bases each). V gave up 2 bases and J gave up 3 bases, with 18 bases separating them. Germline V CDR1 and CDR2: SGHDT, YYEEEE. The CDR3 consists of 16 residues. Here the CDR3 reads CASSFSVAGGLYEQYF. The CDR3 DNA follows: TGTGCCAGCAGCTTTTCGGTTGCTGGGGGGCTCTACGAGCAGTACTTC.

The CDR3 loop is CASSSGGGQVGYGYTF. The CDR3 DNA sequence: TGTGCCAGCAGCTCGGGGGGGGGACAGGTCGGTTATGGCTACACCTTC. The chain links TRBV7-2 to TRBJ1-2; 8 positions agree with TRBD1. Germline CDR1 SGHTA, CDR2 FQGNSA. Trimming at V came to 4 bases and at J to 5 bases, leaving 12 bases not matched to a gene. The CDR3 sequence is 16 residues long.

The chain links TRBV13 to TRBJ1-1; D perhaps matches TRBD1 (6 bases). The CDR3 runs 15 residues. Germline V gene sequence: CDR1 PRHDT, CDR2 FYEKMQ (reference sequence). Trimming took 2 bases from V and 1 from J, leaving 11 bases between them. CDR3: CASSLSGDKNTEAFF. CDR3 in DNA: TGTGCCAGCAGCTTATCGGGGGACAAGAACACTGAAGCTTTCTTT.

The genes are TRBV19 and TRBJ1-5, with no clear D. The length of the CDR3 is 14 residues. Germline assignment: CDR1 LNHDA and CDR2 SQIVND (reference sequence). Trimming left V 6 bases short and J 0 bases short, with 9 bases between. The CDR3 region has the DNA TGTGCCAGTAGCCCCGCTTTTAGCAATCAGCCCCAGCATTTT. It yields the protein CASSPAFSNQPQHF.

V is TRBV11-2 and J is TRBJ2-7; D remains ambiguous. This CDR3 is built from 14 residues. Trimming took off 6 bases at V and 2 bases at J, with 14 bases between the two ends. Per the germline V gene, CDR1 is SGHAT and CDR2 is FQNNGV. CDR3 region: CASRGVRSTYEQYF. The CDR3 DNA follows: TGTGCCAGCAGGGGTGTCAGAAGCACCTACGAGCAGTACTTC.

The chain has TRBV6-5 and TRBJ1-2, with D unresolved. The CDR3 contains 13 residues. CDR1 and CDR2 from the germline V gene are MNHEY and SVGAGI. V lost 2 bases to trimming and J lost 8 bases, with 12 bases between them. As DNA, the CDR3 is TGTGCCAGCAGTTACGATTCGTCGACGGGCTACACCTTC. Protein: CASSYDSSTGYTF.

This sequence joins TRBV4-3 and TRBJ1-2, with D unclear. CDR1 and CDR2 from the germline V gene are LGHNA and YSLEER. The CDR3 runs 13 residues. The V gene lost 0 bases and the J gene lost 4 bases, with 6 bases spanning the gap. CDR3 in DNA: TGCGCCAGCAGCCAAGACAGGATCTATGGCTACACCTTC. Its protein is CASSQDRIYGYTF.

The chain has TRBV25-1 and TRBJ1-3; maybe TRBD1 (5 bases). There are 15 residues in the CDR3. V lost 4 bases, J lost 1 base, and 11 bases lay in between. Germline CDR1 MGHDK, CDR2 SYGVNS. The DNA for the CDR3 is TGTGCCAGCAGTGGATCAGGGATTTCTGGAAACACCATATATTTT. Its protein is CASSGSGISGNTIYF. Full variable domain (remainder filled in from reference TRBV25-1 and TRBJ1-3): EADIYQTPRYLVIGTGKKITLECSQTMGHDKMYWYQQDPGMELHLIHYSYGVNSTEKGDLSSESTVSRIRTEHFPLTLESARPSHTSQYLCASSGSGISGNTIYFGEGSWLTVV.

The chain uses TRBV5-1 and TRBJ2-1; D remains ambiguous. Trimming stripped 7 bases from V and 8 bases from J, with 13 bases between. The CDR3 spans 12 residues. CDR1 and CDR2 from the germline V gene are SGHRS and YFSETQ. CDR3 sequence: CASSAARDEQFF. The CDR3 DNA reads TGCGCCAGCTCCGCAGCGCGCGATGAGCAGTTCTTC. The full variable domain, its missing parts supplied by reference TRBV5-1 and TRBJ2-1, is KAGVTQTPRYLIKTRGQQVTLSCSPISGHRSVSWYQQTPGQGLQFLFEYFSETQRNKGNFPGRFSGRQFSNSRSEMNVSTLELGDSALYLCASSAARDEQFFGPGTRLTVL.

This chain joins TRBV5-1 and TRBJ2-1, with D possibly TRBD1 on 6 matching bases. Germline V gene data show CDR1 as SGHRS and CDR2 as YFSETQ. V gave up 0 bases and J gave up 4 bases, with 11 bases separating them. The CDR3 is 15 amino acids. The CDR3 coding sequence is TGCGCCAGCAGCTTGGTGGACAGCTCTTACAATGAGCAGTTCTTC. Its translation is CASSLVDSSYNEQFF.

The chain combines TRBV29-1 with TRBJ1-2, with 7 bases that match TRBD1. V lost 7 bases, J lost 8 bases, and 10 bases stayed unmatched. CDR3 length equals 12 residues. Per germline, CDR1 SQVTM and CDR2 ANQGSEA. In DNA form, the CDR3 reads TGCAGCGCGCCCCGACAGGGTGAAGGCTACACCTTC. The encoded protein is CSAPRQGEGYTF.